These T cell receptor beta chains were read from a single sample in a study of T cells in Graves' hyperthyroidism and ophthalmopathy. MiXCR, run by TCRdb on the multiplex PCR reads, gives a single entry per CDR3 protein. Of about 740,000 distinct CDR3 sequences in the sample, 14% were seen once. The sequenced sample consisted of blood. All receptors derive from a woman under 30 with Graves' hyperthyroidism. Both conserved end residues are part of each CDR3. The D gene is left open where the match is weak. Clone size is given for some rows only: seen once, a few or many times, or a class if the clone is expanded.

D,J,size,V,CDR3,DNA
.,TRBJ2-3,many,TRBV12-5,CASGLVDGGPSTDTQYF,TGTGCTAGTGGTTTGGTCGACGGGGGCCCTAGCACAGATACGCAGTATTTT
.,TRBJ2-1,.,TRBV27,CASSEQGSGVEQFF,TGTGCCAGCAGTGAGCAGGGTTCGGGTGTTGAGCAGTTCTTC
.,TRBJ2-1,many,TRBV11-2,CASSFGTGNNEQFF,TGTGCCAGCAGCTTTGGGACGGGTAACAATGAGCAGTTCTTC
.,TRBJ1-5,.,TRBV20-1,CSAIGGRASAVGQPQHF,TGCAGTGCCATCGGCGGCAGGGCCAGCGCTGTAGGTCAGCCCCAGCATTTT
TRBD2,TRBJ2-1,many,TRBV6-6,CASSYATSGSDEQFF,TGTGCCAGCAGTTACGCGACTAGCGGGAGTGATGAGCAGTTCTTC
.,TRBJ1-2,.,TRBV20-1,CSAREDSSPYGYTF,TGCAGTGCTAGAGAGGACTCTAGCCCCTATGGCTACACCTTC
.,TRBJ1-5,many,TRBV18,CASSPQGSGQPQHF,TGTGCCAGCTCACCACAGGGGAGCGGTCAGCCCCAGCATTTT
TRBD1,TRBJ1-1,.,TRBV29-1,CSAQGGYTEAFF,TGCAGCGCCCAGGGGGGGTACACTGAAGCTTTCTTT
.,TRBJ1-1,many,TRBV29-1,CSVGRGATEAFF,TGCAGCGTTGGGCGAGGGGCCACTGAAGCTTTCTTT
.,TRBJ2-7,many,TRBV7-9,CASSFKGTPYEQYF,TGTGCCAGCAGCTTTAAGGGGACTCCCTACGAGCAGTACTTC
.,TRBJ2-3,many,TRBV12-3/TRBV12-4,CASSFRAGGTDTQYF,TGTGCCAGCAGTTTTAGGGCAGGGGGCACAGATACGCAGTATTTT
.,TRBJ2-7,many,TRBV6-1,CASKRGGLGSYEQYF,TGTGCCAGCAAGAGGGGGGGCCTGGGCTCCTACGAGCAGTACTTC
TRBD1,TRBJ2-7,many,TRBV10-3,CAIRGGGPGEQYF,TGTGCCATCAGAGGGGGCGGTCCGGGCGAGCAGTACTTC
.,TRBJ2-5,many,TRBV7-2,CASSLRAASETQYF,TGTGCCAGCAGCTTAAGGGCCGCTTCGGAGACCCAGTACTTC
TRBD1,TRBJ2-5,many,TRBV18,CASSPRGQFPAQYF,TGTGCCAGCTCACCAAGGGGACAGTTTCCGGCCCAGTACTTC
TRBD2,TRBJ2-3,many,TRBV11-2,CASRQTGLARNTQYF,TGTGCCAGCAGGCAAACGGGACTAGCAAGAAATACGCAGTATTTT
TRBD1,TRBJ2-5,.,TRBV5-1,CASSFQDRVQETQYF,TGCGCCAGCAGCTTCCAGGACAGGGTCCAAGAGACCCAGTACTTC
TRBD1,TRBJ2-7,many,TRBV30,CAWLPPGQENLGEQYF,TGTGCCTGGCTTCCGCCGGGACAGGAGAATCTGGGCGAGCAGTACTTC
.,TRBJ1-5,many,TRBV12-3/TRBV12-4,CASSFAFGGNTQHF,TGTGCCAGCAGTTTTGCATTCGGAGGGAACACCCAGCATTTT
TRBD2,TRBJ2-2,.,TRBV5-8,CASGLVASGSIPGELFF,TGTGCCAGCGGCTTGGTGGCTAGCGGGAGTATCCCCGGGGAGCTGTTTTTT
.,TRBJ1-2,few,TRBV19,CASTRTDIYGYTF,TGTGCCAGTACCAGGACAGACATCTATGGCTACACCTTC
TRBD2,TRBJ2-1,many,TRBV12-5,CASGAGVGYNEQFF,TGTGCTAGTGGAGCGGGAGTAGGGTACAATGAGCAGTTCTTC
.,TRBJ2-7,many,TRBV5-6,CASRARDRSYEQYF,TGTGCCAGCAGGGCCAGAGACAGGTCCTACGAGCAGTACTTC
TRBD1,TRBJ1-2,.,TRBV4-3,CASSQGLGGSLGYTF,TGCGCCAGCAGCCAAGGGTTAGGGGGCTCGTTAGGCTACACCTTC
.,TRBJ1-5,many,TRBV12-3/TRBV12-4,CASSLLSGVVSQPQHF,TGTGCCAGCAGCCTCCTCTCGGGGGTAGTTAGTCAGCCCCAGCATTTT
TRBD1,TRBJ1-2,few,TRBV7-9,CASSLGQGATNYGYTF,TGTGCCAGCAGCCTCGGACAGGGAGCTACTAACTATGGCTACACCTTC
.,TRBJ1-4,many,TRBV6-1,CASGARTNEKLFF,TGTGCCAGCGGGGCGCGGACTAATGAAAAACTGTTTTTT
.,TRBJ1-2,.,TRBV24-1,CATSGSGYGYTF,TGTGCCACCAGTGGGTCCGGGTATGGCTACACCTTC
.,TRBJ2-3,.,TRBV19,CASSRRSLTDTQYF,TGTGCCAGTAGTAGGCGGAGCCTCACAGATACGCAGTATTTT
.,TRBJ2-1,many,TRBV12-3/TRBV12-4,CASSLAGVTNEQFF,TGTGCCAGCAGTTTAGCGGGAGTAACGAATGAGCAGTTCTTC
.,TRBJ1-1,many,TRBV27,CASSYISSNTEAFF,TGTGCCAGCAGTTACATATCAAGCAACACTGAAGCTTTCTTT
.,TRBJ2-7,few,TRBV6-2/TRBV6-3,CASRPQTAEVDEQYF,TGTGCCAGCAGGCCTCAGACGGCCGAGGTCGACGAGCAGTACTTC
.,TRBJ2-7,few,TRBV20-1,CSAFEQYF,TGCAGTGCTTTCGAGCAGTACTTC
.,TRBJ2-3,few,TRBV7-9,CASSQGFITDTQYF,TGTGCCAGCAGCCAAGGGTTTATCACAGATACGCAGTATTTT
.,TRBJ1-4,.,TRBV28,CASSLRSGANEKLFF,TGTGCCAGCAGCCTGAGGTCAGGGGCTAATGAAAAACTGTTTTTT
.,TRBJ2-3,many,TRBV29-1,CSVAARGALRDTQYF,TGCAGCGTTGCCGCACGGGGGGCTCTCCGAGATACGCAGTATTTT
.,TRBJ2-7,.,TRBV19,CASSMVAFTYEQYF,TGTGCCAGTAGTATGGTAGCGTTTACCTACGAGCAGTACTTC
.,TRBJ2-1,few,TRBV29-1,CSVETFEREWGNEQLF,TGCAGCGTTGAAACGTTTGAGAGGGAGTGGGGGAATGAGCAGCTCTTC
.,TRBJ1-6,.,TRBV18,CASSPYGQISNSPLHF,TGTGCCAGCTCACCATACGGTCAGATTAGTAATTCACCCCTCCACTTT
TRBD1,TRBJ2-3,once,TRBV4-1,CASSQVGKGANRNTDTQYF,TGCGCCAGCAGCCAAGTTGGAAAGGGGGCGAATCGGAACACAGATACGCAGTATTTT
.,TRBJ2-1,many,TRBV11-2,CASSFGAYNEQFF,TGTGCCAGCAGCTTCGGGGCTTACAATGAGCAGTTCTTC
.,TRBJ1-2,many,TRBV3-1,CASSQEDPFHGYTF,TGTGCCAGCAGCCAAGAGGACCCTTTTCATGGCTACACCTTC
TRBD2,TRBJ2-5,few,TRBV19,CASSMRLAGVQETQYF,TGTGCCAGTAGTATGCGGCTAGCGGGGGTCCAAGAGACCCAGTACTTC
.,TRBJ2-1,many,TRBV24-1,CATSDSRPSVTEGNEQFF,TGTGCCACCAGTGATTCACGGCCTAGCGTCACAGAAGGCAATGAGCAGTTCTTC
TRBD2,TRBJ2-2,few,TRBV3-1,CASSQGSSGRINTGELFF,TGTGCCAGCAGCCAAGGTTCTAGCGGGAGGATAAACACCGGGGAGCTGTTTTTT
TRBD1,TRBJ1-2,.,TRBV4-3,CASSQDVAGGREFGYTF,TGCGCCAGCAGCCAAGATGTGGCAGGGGGAAGAGAGTTTGGCTACACCTTC
.,TRBJ2-3,many,TRBV12-3/TRBV12-4,CASGYTDTQYF,TGTGCCAGCGGATACACAGATACGCAGTATTTT
TRBD2,TRBJ2-7,many,TRBV6-2/TRBV6-3,CASSTGTSGRLSSYEQYF,TGTGCCAGCAGTACCGGGACTAGCGGGAGGCTGAGCTCCTACGAGCAGTACTTC
TRBD1,TRBJ2-7,.,TRBV6-1,CASSPTNRGNEQYF,TGTGCCAGCAGTCCTACGAACAGGGGCAACGAGCAGTACTTC
.,TRBJ2-7,many,TRBV12-3/TRBV12-4,CASGPPDEQYF,TGTGCCAGCGGACCCCCGGACGAGCAGTACTTC
.,TRBJ2-7,many,TRBV20-1,CSAAGTVNYEQYF,TGCAGTGCGGCAGGGACTGTAAACTACGAGCAGTACTTC
.,TRBJ2-7,many,TRBV7-9,CASSSDTEAIGEQYF,TGTGCCAGCAGCTCCGATACGGAAGCGATAGGCGAGCAGTACTTC
TRBD2,TRBJ2-1,.,TRBV4-1,CASSRLRGTTDNEQFF,TGCGCCAGCAGCCGACTTCGGGGGACTACTGACAATGAGCAGTTCTTC
.,TRBJ2-7,many,TRBV30,CAWDTGMMSEQYF,TGTGCCTGGGATACAGGGATGATGAGCGAGCAGTACTTC
TRBD1,TRBJ1-6,many,TRBV20-1,CSARDKDRDWTYNSPLHF,TGCAGTGCTAGAGATAAGGACAGGGATTGGACCTATAATTCACCCCTCCACTTT